This T cell receptor beta chain was documented in a study of T cell repertoires in cytomegalovirus infection. TCRdb redid the calling of the reads with MiXCR, one entry per CDR3 protein. The table has around 450,000 distinct CDR3 sequences, roughly 30% seen once. This clonotype was counted between two and nine times. A much larger clone is a single base away; this may be a read error. Per germline, CDR1 SGHDT and CDR2 YYEEEE. The CDR3 contains 12 residues. V lost 2 bases to trimming and J lost 2 bases, with 5 bases between them. This TCR derives from a human donor in good health (CMV status not recorded). Some clones in this sample may be carry-over from other donors' samples. The material sequenced was PBMCs. J is TRBJ2-7 and V is TRBV5-6; the D is unclear. This CDR3 reads CASSLPPYEQYF. The CDR3 nucleotides read TGTGCCAGCAGCTTACCCCCCTACGAGCAGTACTTC. Full variable domain (outside the CDR3, taken from reference TRBV5-6 and TRBJ2-7): DAGVTQSPTHLIKTRGQQVTLRCSPKSGHDTVSWYQQALGQGPQFIFQYYEEEERQRGNFPDRFSGHQFPNYSSELNVNALLLGDSALYLCASSLPPYEQYFGPGTRLTVT.